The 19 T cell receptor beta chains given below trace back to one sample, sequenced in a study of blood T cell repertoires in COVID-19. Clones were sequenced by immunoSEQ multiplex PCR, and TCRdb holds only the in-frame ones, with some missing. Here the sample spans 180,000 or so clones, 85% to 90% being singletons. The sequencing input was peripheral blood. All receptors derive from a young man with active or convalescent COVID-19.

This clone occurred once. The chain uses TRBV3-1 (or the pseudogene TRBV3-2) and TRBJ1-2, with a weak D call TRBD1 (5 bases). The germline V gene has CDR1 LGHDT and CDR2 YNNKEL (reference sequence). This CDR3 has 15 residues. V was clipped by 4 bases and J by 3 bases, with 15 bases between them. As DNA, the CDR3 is TGTGCCAGCAGCCCCTACATCGGGGGGGACTATGGCTACACCTTC. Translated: CASSPYIGGDYGYTF.

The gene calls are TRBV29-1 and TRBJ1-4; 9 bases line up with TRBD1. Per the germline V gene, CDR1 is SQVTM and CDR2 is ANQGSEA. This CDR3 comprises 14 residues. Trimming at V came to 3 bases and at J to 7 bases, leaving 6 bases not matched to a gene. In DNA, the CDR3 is TGCAGCGTTGAGGGGACAGGGTCCGGTGAAAAACTGTTTTTT. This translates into CSVEGTGSGEKLFF. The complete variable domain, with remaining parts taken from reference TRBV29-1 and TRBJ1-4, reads SAVISQKPSRDICQRGTSLTIQCQVDSQVTMMFWYRQQPGQSLTLIATANQGSEATYESGFVIDKFPISRPNLTFSTLTVSNMSPEDSSIYLCSVEGTGSGEKLFFGSGTQLSVL.

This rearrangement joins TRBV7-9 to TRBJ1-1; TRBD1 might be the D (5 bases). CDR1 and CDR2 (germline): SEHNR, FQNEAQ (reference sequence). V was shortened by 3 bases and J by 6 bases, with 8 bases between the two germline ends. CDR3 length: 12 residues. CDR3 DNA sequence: TGTGCCAGCAGCTTGACGGGGGCTGAAGCTTTCTTT. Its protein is CASSLTGAEAFF.

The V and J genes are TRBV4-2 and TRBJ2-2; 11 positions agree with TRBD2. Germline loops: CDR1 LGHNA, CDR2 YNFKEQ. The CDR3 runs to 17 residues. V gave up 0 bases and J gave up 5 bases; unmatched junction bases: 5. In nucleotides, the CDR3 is TGTGCCAGCAGCCAAGATTTAACTAGCGGGAGTACCGGGGAGCTGTTTTTT. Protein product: CASSQDLTSGSTGELFF.

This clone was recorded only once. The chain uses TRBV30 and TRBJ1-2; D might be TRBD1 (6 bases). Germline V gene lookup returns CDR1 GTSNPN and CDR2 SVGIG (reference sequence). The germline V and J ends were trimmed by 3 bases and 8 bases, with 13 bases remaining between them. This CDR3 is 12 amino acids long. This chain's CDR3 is CAWRNGTPGYTF. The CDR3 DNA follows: TGTGCCTGGAGAAACGGGACACCAGGCTACACCTTC. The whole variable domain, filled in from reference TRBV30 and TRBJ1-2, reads SQTIHQWPATLVQPVGSPLSLECTVEGTSNPNLYWYRQAAGRGLQLLFYSVGIGQISSEVPQNLSASRPQDRQFILSSKKLLLSDSGFYLCAWRNGTPGYTFGSGTRLTVV.

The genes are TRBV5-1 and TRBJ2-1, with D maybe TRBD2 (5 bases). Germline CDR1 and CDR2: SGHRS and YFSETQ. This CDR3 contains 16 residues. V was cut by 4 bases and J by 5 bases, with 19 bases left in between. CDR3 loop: CASSARPGTKDNEQFF. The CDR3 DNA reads TGCGCCAGCAGCGCACGACCGGGAACGAAAGACAATGAGCAGTTCTTC. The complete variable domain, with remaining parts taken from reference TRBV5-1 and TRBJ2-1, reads KAGVTQTPRYLIKTRGQQVTLSCSPISGHRSVSWYQQTPGQGLQFLFEYFSETQRNKGNFPGRFSGRQFSNSRSEMNVSTLELGDSALYLCASSARPGTKDNEQFFGPGTRLTVL.

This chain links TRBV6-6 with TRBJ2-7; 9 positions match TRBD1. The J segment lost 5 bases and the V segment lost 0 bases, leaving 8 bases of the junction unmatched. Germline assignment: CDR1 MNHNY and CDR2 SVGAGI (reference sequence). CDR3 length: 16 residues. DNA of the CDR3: TGTGCCAGCAGTTACTCCGGCGGGACAGGGAACCACGAGCAGTACTTC. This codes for CASSYSGGTGNHEQYF.

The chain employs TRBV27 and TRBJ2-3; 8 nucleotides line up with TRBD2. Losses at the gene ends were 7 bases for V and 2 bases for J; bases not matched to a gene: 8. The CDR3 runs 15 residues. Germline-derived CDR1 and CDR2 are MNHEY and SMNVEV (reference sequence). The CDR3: CASTQAGGTTDTQYF. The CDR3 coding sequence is TGTGCCAGCACCCAGGCGGGGGGTACCACAGATACGCAGTATTTT.

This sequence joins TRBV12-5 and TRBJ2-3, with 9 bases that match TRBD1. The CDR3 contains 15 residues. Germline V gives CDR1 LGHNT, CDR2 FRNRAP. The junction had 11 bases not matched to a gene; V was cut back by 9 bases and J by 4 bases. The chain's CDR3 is CASQPPGQGPDTQYF. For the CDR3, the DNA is TGTGCTAGCCAGCCCCCGGGACAGGGCCCAGATACGCAGTATTTT.

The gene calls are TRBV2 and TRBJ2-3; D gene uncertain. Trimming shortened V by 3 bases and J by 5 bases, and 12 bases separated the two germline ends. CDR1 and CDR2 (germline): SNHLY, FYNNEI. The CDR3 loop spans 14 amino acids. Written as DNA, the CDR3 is TGTGCCAGCAGTGAGGGCCGCGCCGGAGATACGCAGTATTTT. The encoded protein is CASSEGRAGDTQYF.

CDR3 loop: CASIRFGYEQYF. The DNA of the CDR3 is TGTGCCAGCATTCGGTTCGGCTACGAGCAGTACTTC. This chain uses TRBV2 with TRBJ2-7; D remains unclear. Germline CDR1 SNHLY, CDR2 FYNNEI. The CDR3 extends over 12 amino acids. Trimming shortened V by 7 bases and J by 3 bases, and 10 bases separated the two germline ends.

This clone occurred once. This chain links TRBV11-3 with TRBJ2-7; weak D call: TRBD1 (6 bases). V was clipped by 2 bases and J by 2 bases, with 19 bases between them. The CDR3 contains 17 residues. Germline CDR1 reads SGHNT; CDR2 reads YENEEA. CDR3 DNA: TGTGCCAGCAGCTTACCAAGATGGGGCAGGGGCCCCTACGAGCAGTACTTC. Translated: CASSLPRWGRGPYEQYF.

CDR3 amino acids: CATSGGTRNGNEQFF. The CDR3 DNA reads TGTGCCACCAGCGGAGGGACTAGGAATGGGAATGAGCAGTTCTTC. The chain couples TRBV15 to TRBJ2-1; TRBD2 matches at 8 bases. Germline-derived CDR1 and CDR2 are LNHNV and YYDKDF (reference sequence). The CDR3 has 15 amino acids. With 5 bases clipped from V and 7 bases from J, the junction kept 10 bases outside the gene matches.

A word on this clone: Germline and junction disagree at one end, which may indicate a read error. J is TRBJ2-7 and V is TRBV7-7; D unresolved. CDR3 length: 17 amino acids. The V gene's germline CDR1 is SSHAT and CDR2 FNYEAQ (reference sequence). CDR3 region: CASSPGAGPPQIYEQYF. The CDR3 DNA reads TGTGCTAGCAGCCCAGGTGCTGGGCCCCCACAAATCTACGAGCAGTACTTC.

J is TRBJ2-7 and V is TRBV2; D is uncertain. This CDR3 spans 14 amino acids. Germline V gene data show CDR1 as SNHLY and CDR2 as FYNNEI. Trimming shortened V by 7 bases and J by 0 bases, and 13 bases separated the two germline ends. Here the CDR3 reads CASTRGRSSYEQYF. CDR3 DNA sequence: TGTGCCAGCACCCGCGGCCGCAGCTCCTACGAGCAGTACTTC.

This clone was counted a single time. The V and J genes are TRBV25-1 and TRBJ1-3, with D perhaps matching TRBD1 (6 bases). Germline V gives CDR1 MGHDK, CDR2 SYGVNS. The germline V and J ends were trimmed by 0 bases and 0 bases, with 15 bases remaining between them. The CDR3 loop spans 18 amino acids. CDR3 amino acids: CASSEYPGVGSSGNTIYF. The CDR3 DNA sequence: TGTGCCAGCAGTGAATACCCAGGGGTCGGAAGCTCTGGAAACACCATATATTTT.

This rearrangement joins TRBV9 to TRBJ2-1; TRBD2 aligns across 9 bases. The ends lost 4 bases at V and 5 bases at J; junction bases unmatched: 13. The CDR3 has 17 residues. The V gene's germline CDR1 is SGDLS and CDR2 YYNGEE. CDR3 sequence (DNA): TGTGCCAGCAGCACCCTAGCGGGGCCTACATCCCACAATGAGCAGTTCTTC. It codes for CASSTLAGPTSHNEQFF.

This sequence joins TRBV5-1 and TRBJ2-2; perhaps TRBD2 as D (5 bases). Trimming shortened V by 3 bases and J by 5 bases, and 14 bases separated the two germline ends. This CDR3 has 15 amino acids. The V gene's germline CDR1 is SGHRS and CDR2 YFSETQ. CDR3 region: CASSSLQTRTGELFF. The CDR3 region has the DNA TGCGCCAGCAGCTCACTCCAAACTAGGACCGGGGAGCTGTTTTTT.

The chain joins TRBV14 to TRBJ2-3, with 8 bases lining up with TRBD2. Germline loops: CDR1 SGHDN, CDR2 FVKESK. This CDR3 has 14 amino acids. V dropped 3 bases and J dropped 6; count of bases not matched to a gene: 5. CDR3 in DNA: TGTGCCAGCAGCCAGACCGGGAGGGTGGATACGCAGTATTTT. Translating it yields CASSQTGRVDTQYF.